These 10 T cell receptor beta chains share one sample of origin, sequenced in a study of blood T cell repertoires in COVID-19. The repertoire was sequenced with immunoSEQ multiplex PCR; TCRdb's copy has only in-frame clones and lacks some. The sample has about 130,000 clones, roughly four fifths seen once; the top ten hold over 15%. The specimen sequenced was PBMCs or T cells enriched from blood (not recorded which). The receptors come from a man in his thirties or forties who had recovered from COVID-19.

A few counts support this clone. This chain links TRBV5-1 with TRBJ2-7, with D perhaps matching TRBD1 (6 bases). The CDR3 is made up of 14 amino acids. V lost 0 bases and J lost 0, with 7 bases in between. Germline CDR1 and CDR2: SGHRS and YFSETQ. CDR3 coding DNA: TGCGCCAGCAGCTTGGCGGACAGCTCCTACGAGCAGTACTTC. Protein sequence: CASSLADSSYEQYF.

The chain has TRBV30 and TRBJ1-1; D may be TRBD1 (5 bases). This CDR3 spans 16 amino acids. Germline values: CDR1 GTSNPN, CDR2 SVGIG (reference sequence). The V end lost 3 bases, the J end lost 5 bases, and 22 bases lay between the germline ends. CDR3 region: CAWRGTGNGRGTEAFF. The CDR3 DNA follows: TGTGCCTGGAGAGGTACAGGAAATGGACGGGGGACTGAAGCTTTCTTT. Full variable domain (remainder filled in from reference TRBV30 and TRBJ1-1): SQTIHQWPATLVQPVGSPLSLECTVEGTSNPNLYWYRQAAGRGLQLLFYSVGIGQISSEVPQNLSASRPQDRQFILSSKKLLLSDSGFYLCAWRGTGNGRGTEAFFGQGTRLTVV.

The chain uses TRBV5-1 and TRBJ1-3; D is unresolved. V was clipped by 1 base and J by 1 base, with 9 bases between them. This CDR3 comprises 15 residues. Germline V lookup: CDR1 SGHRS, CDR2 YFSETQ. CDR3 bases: TGCGCCAGCAGCTTGTCCCCCGGGTCTGGAAACACCATATATTTT. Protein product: CASSLSPGSGNTIYF.

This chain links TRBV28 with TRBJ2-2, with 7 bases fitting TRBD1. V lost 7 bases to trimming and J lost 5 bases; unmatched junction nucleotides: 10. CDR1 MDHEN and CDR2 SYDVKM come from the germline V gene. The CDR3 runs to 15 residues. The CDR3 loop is CASTPTGIWTGELFF. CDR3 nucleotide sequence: TGTGCCAGCACCCCGACAGGGATTTGGACCGGGGAGCTGTTTTTT.

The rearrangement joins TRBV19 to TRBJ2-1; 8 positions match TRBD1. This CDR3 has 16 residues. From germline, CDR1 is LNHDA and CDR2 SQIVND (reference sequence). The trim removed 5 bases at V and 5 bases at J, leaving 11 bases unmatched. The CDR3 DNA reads TGTGCCAGTAGTGCCCGCACAGGGGGTAGAGACAATGAGCAGTTCTTC. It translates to CASSARTGGRDNEQFF.

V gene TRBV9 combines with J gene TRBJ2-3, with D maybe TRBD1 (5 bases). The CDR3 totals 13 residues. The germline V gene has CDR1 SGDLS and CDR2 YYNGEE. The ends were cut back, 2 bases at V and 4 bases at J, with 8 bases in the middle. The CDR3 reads CASSVSGSDTQYF. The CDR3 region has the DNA TGTGCCAGCAGCGTGTCAGGGTCAGATACGCAGTATTTT. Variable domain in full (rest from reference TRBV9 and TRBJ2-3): DSGVTQTPKHLITATGQRVTLRCSPRSGDLSVYWYQQSLDQGLQFLIQYYNGEERAKGNILERFSAQQFPDLHSELNLSSLELGDSALYFCASSVSGSDTQYFGPGTRLTVL.

CDR3 in amino acids: CASRPGASRARNTEAFF. In nucleotides, the CDR3 is TGTGCCAGCAGACCAGGCGCTTCAAGAGCCCGGAACACTGAAGCTTTCTTT. The chain recombines TRBV7-9 with TRBJ1-1; D ambiguous. Trimming removed 6 bases from V and 1 base from J, with 21 bases in between. Germline-derived CDR1 and CDR2 are SEHNR and FQNEAQ (reference sequence). The CDR3 has 17 amino acids.

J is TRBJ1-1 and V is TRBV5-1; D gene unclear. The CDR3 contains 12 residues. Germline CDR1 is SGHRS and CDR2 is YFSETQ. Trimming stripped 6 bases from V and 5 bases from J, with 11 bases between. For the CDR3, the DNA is TGCGCCAGCACCCTGGCGGGGACTGAAGCTTTCTTT. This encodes CASTLAGTEAFF. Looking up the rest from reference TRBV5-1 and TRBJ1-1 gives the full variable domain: KAGVTQTPRYLIKTRGQQVTLSCSPISGHRSVSWYQQTPGQGLQFLFEYFSETQRNKGNFPGRFSGRQFSNSRSEMNVSTLELGDSALYLCASTLAGTEAFFGQGTRLTVV.

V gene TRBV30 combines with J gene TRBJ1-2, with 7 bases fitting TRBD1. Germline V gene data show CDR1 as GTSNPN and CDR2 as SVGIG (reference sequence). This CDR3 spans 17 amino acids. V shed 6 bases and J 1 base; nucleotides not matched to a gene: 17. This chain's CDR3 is CACRTGEFLNNNYGYTF. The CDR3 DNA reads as TGTGCCTGTAGGACAGGCGAATTTTTGAACAATAACTATGGCTACACCTTC. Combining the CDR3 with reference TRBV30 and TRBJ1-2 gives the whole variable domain SQTIHQWPATLVQPVGSPLSLECTVEGTSNPNLYWYRQAAGRGLQLLFYSVGIGQISSEVPQNLSASRPQDRQFILSSKKLLLSDSGFYLCACRTGEFLNNNYGYTFGSGTRLTVV.

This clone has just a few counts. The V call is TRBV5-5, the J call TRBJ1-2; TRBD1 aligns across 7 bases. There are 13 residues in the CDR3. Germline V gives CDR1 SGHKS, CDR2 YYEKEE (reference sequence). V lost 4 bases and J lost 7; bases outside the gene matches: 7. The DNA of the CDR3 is TGTGCCAGCAGCCTCGACAGGGTGGCTGGCTACACCTTC. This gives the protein CASSLDRVAGYTF.